These 23 T cell receptor beta chains were sequenced from one sample in a study of blood T cell repertoires in COVID-19. Sequenced by immunoSEQ multiplex PCR; TCRdb stores in-frame clones only, minus some. The sample lists about 170,000 clones; about 88% were seen once. The sequenced sample was peripheral blood. Receptors were obtained from a man aged 55 to 69 with acute or convalescent COVID-19.

The CDR3 DNA follows: TGTGCCAGCAAACGGCCGGCGGGCTCTGGAAACACCATATATTTT. It yields the protein CASKRPAGSGNTIYF. This chain joins TRBV6-6 and TRBJ1-3; D unclear. Germline loops: CDR1 MNHNY, CDR2 SVGAGI (reference sequence). This CDR3 has 15 amino acids. Trimming cost V 7 bases and J 0 bases, with 13 bases left between them.

The J gene is TRBJ2-1, the V gene TRBV25-1; TRBD2 aligns across 11 bases. The germline V gene encodes CDR1 MGHDK and CDR2 SYGVNS. This CDR3 is 15 amino acids long. V trimming: 3 bases; J trimming: 7 bases; junction bases outside the gene matches: 5. CDR3 coding DNA: TGTGCCAGCAGTGACTCTAGCGGGGGGAGGAATGAGCAGTTCTTC. Protein: CASSDSSGGRNEQFF.

The chain couples TRBV10-3 to TRBJ1-1, with 8 nucleotides matching TRBD1. The CDR3 extends over 13 amino acids. V lost 6 bases, J lost 4 bases, and 4 bases stayed unmatched. The germline gives CDR1 ENHRY, CDR2 SYGVKD. CDR3 in amino acids: CAISSTGATEAFF. CDR3 nucleotide sequence: TGTGCCATCAGCTCGACAGGGGCCACTGAAGCTTTCTTT.

The V and J genes are TRBV27 and TRBJ2-5; no reliable D call. Looked up from germline, CDR1 is MNHEY and CDR2 is SMNVEV (reference sequence). V was pared by 7 bases and J by 4 bases, with 7 bases between. CDR3 length equals 11 residues. The CDR3 nucleotides are TGTGCCAGCACAAACGGAGAGACCCAGTACTTC. Protein sequence: CASTNGETQYF.

The chain employs TRBV7-2 and TRBJ2-7; a weak D match, TRBD1 (6 bases). Trimming took off 1 base at V and 0 bases at J, with 16 bases between the two ends. Germline CDR1 reads SGHTA; CDR2 reads FQGNSA. The CDR3 sequence is 17 residues long. The CDR3 protein is CASSLVGQGQGSYEQYF. CDR3 DNA sequence: TGTGCCAGCAGCTTAGTGGGGCAGGGGCAGGGCTCCTACGAGCAGTACTTC.

This chain connects TRBV5-1 to TRBJ2-1, with D unresolved. Trimming left V 0 bases short and J 6 bases short, with 7 bases between. The germline gives CDR1 SGHRS, CDR2 YFSETQ. The CDR3 is 13 amino acids. In DNA, the CDR3 is TGCGCCAGCAGCTTGGACGATAGCAATGAGCAGTTCTTC. This encodes CASSLDDSNEQFF.

The chain has TRBV23-1 and TRBJ1-6; D perhaps matches TRBD1 (6 bases). TRBV23-1 is known as an ORF, though its function is uncertain. V lost 0 bases, J lost 0 bases, and 21 bases lay in between. CDR3 length equals 21 residues. CDR3 coding DNA: TGCGCCAGCAGTCAATCTTTACCCGGACAGCCCGACGGCTCCTATAATTCACCCCTCCACTTT. The encoded protein is CASSQSLPGQPDGSYNSPLHF.

The rearrangement links TRBV25-1 to TRBJ1-1; unclear D gene. There are 13 residues in the CDR3. The germline V gene encodes CDR1 MGHDK and CDR2 SYGVNS. Trimming took 7 bases from V and 4 from J, leaving 13 bases between them. The CDR3 nucleotides are TGTGCCAGCACTAAGTTGGGGAGCACTGAAGCTTTCTTT. The encoded protein is CASTKLGSTEAFF.

This rearrangement joins TRBV7-9 to TRBJ1-2; 11 positions agree with TRBD1. Trimming at V came to 5 bases and at J to 3 bases, leaving 8 bases not matched to a gene. The germline CDR1 and CDR2 sequences are SEHNR and FQNEAQ (reference sequence). This CDR3 has 16 residues. In DNA form, the CDR3 reads TGTGCCAGCAGCGTAGGACAGGGGGCCTTCCACTATGGCTACACCTTC. Its protein is CASSVGQGAFHYGYTF.

V usage is TRBV29-1 and J usage is TRBJ2-1, with 8 bases lining up with TRBD1. Losses at the gene ends were 6 bases for V and 4 bases for J; bases not matched to a gene: 8. This CDR3 has 14 amino acids. The germline V gene encodes CDR1 SQVTM and CDR2 ANQGSEA. The CDR3 DNA follows: TGCAGCGTGGAGGAGCGACAGGGGTACAATGAGCAGTTCTTC. Its translation: CSVEERQGYNEQFF.

The chain uses TRBV28 and TRBJ2-6; possible D gene TRBD1, 6 bases. Germline V CDR1 and CDR2: MDHEN, SYDVKM. The CDR3 loop spans 16 amino acids. V was pared by 4 bases and J by 0 bases, with 10 bases between. For the CDR3, the DNA is TGTGCCAGCAGTTCGCCAGGGGTCTCTGGGGCCAACGTCCTGACTTTC. This translates into CASSSPGVSGANVLTF.

The chain recombines TRBV29-1 with TRBJ2-7, with 10 bases fitting TRBD1. The CDR3 extends over 14 amino acids. Germline V gene lookup returns CDR1 SQVTM and CDR2 ANQGSEA. Losses at the gene ends were 7 bases for V and 0 bases for J; bases not matched to a gene: 6. The DNA of the CDR3 is TGCAGCGCTACCGGGACAGGGGTCTCCTACGAGCAGTACTTC. Translated, it gives CSATGTGVSYEQYF.

The chain carries TRBV30 and TRBJ1-5; D gene uncertain. The V end was cut by 3 bases, the J end by 4 bases, with 10 bases between. Germline CDR1 is GTSNPN and CDR2 is SVGIG (reference sequence). This CDR3 has 13 amino acids. CDR3 region: CAWSTVNNQPQHF. As DNA, the CDR3 is TGTGCCTGGAGCACGGTAAATAATCAGCCCCAGCATTTT.

The DNA of the CDR3 is TGTGCCAGCAGCCAAGCAATCCCCGGGGCAGGGGGGTTTACCGGGGAGCTGTTTTTT. Translating gives CASSQAIPGAGGFTGELFF. The gene calls are TRBV3-1 (or the pseudogene TRBV3-2) and TRBJ2-2; a weak D match, TRBD1 (7 bases). Trimming took 1 base from V and 5 from J, leaving 23 bases between them. This CDR3 has 19 residues. Germline-derived CDR1 and CDR2 are LGHDT and YNNKEL (reference sequence).

About this clone: Different DNA sequences within this sample yield the same CDR3. V usage is TRBV19 and J usage is TRBJ1-5; 9 bases line up with TRBD1. Trimming removed 5 bases from V and 4 bases from J; junction bases left unmatched: 6. The length of the CDR3 is 15 residues. Germline V lookup: CDR1 LNHDA, CDR2 SQIVND (reference sequence). In DNA, the CDR3 is TGTGCCAGTAGTTCCCGGGACAGGGTTAATCAGCCCCAGCATTTT. This encodes CASSSRDRVNQPQHF. The whole variable domain, filled in from reference TRBV19 and TRBJ1-5, reads DGGITQSPKYLFRKEGQNVTLSCEQNLNHDAMYWYRQDPGQGLRLIYYSQIVNDFQKGDIAEGYSVSREKKESFPLTVTSAQKNPTAFYLCASSSRDRVNQPQHFGDGTRLSIL.

The rearrangement joins TRBV5-1 to TRBJ2-1; the D gene is possibly TRBD1 (7 bases). Germline V gives CDR1 SGHRS, CDR2 YFSETQ. CDR3 length equals 17 residues. Trimming shortened V by 2 bases and J by 4 bases, and 19 bases separated the two germline ends. CDR3 protein: CASSFPPGQGGYNEQFF. In DNA form, the CDR3 reads TGCGCCAGCAGCTTCCCCCCGGGGCAGGGGGGATACAATGAGCAGTTCTTC.

This clone was recorded a few times. The chain links TRBV5-1 to TRBJ2-5, with TRBD1 matching over 7 bases. Germline CDR1 is SGHRS and CDR2 is YFSETQ. The CDR3 loop spans 16 amino acids. After removal of 5 bases from V and 5 bases from J, the junction contained 15 bases not matched to a gene. This CDR3 reads CASRRWAPTGNETQYF. The CDR3 DNA reads as TGCGCCAGCAGACGTTGGGCACCGACAGGGAACGAGACCCAGTACTTC. Based on the CDR3 plus reference TRBV5-1 and TRBJ2-5, the full variable domain is KAGVTQTPRYLIKTRGQQVTLSCSPISGHRSVSWYQQTPGQGLQFLFEYFSETQRNKGNFPGRFSGRQFSNSRSEMNVSTLELGDSALYLCASRRWAPTGNETQYFGPGTRLLVL.

The V and J genes are TRBV7-2 and TRBJ2-3; D possibly corresponds to TRBD2 (5 bases). CDR1 is SGHTA and CDR2 is FQGNSA in the germline V gene. Trimming shortened V by 7 bases and J by 2 bases, and 16 bases separated the two germline ends. There are 15 residues in the CDR3. The CDR3 sequence is CASTEGNGPTDTQYF. For the CDR3, the DNA is TGTGCCAGCACAGAGGGTAACGGGCCCACAGATACGCAGTATTTT. Drawing the rest from reference TRBV7-2 and TRBJ2-3, the complete variable domain is GAGVSQSPSNKVTEKGKDVELRCDPISGHTALYWYRQSLGQGLEFLIYFQGNSAPDKSGLPSDRFSAERTGGSVSTLTIQRTQQEDSAVYLCASTEGNGPTDTQYFGPGTRLTVL.

Turning to this clone: This may be a read error: a much more frequent sequence differs by one nucleotide. The chain recombines TRBV6-5 with TRBJ1-2; D is undetermined. V was cut by 8 bases and J by 9 bases, with 16 bases left in between. Germline V gene data show CDR1 as MNHEY and CDR2 as SVGAGI. The CDR3 totals 12 residues. The CDR3 nucleotides read TGTGCCAGCGTTGGGCCAGCGGCTAGCTACACCTTC. This translates into CASVGPAASYTF.

This clone was picked up one time. The rearrangement uses TRBV10-3 and TRBJ2-3, with 9 bases fitting TRBD2. The ends lost 6 bases at V and 9 bases at J; junction bases unmatched: 1. The CDR3 is made up of 11 amino acids. In germline, CDR1 is ENHRY, CDR2 SYGVKD. CDR3 region: CAIRLAGTQYF. The CDR3 DNA reads as TGTGCCATCAGGCTAGCGGGGACGCAGTATTTT.

This clone showed up just once. V usage is TRBV27 and J usage is TRBJ2-2, with 11 nucleotides matching TRBD2. The CDR3 spans 17 residues. Germline V gives CDR1 MNHEY, CDR2 SMNVEV (reference sequence). V shed 4 bases and J 4 bases; nucleotides not matched to a gene: 8. In nucleotides, the CDR3 is TGTGCCAGCAGTTCCCCCATACTAGCGGGAGTCACCGGGGAGCTGTTTTTT. Amino acids: CASSSPILAGVTGELFF.

The chain combines TRBV19 with TRBJ2-1, with 8 bases lining up with TRBD2. V shed 11 bases and J 1 base; nucleotides not matched to a gene: 4. CDR3 size: 13 residues. CDR1 is LNHDA, CDR2 SQIVND, per germline (reference sequence). In DNA form, the CDR3 reads TGTGCCTCCGGGAGGGCGTCCTACAATGAGCAGTTCTTC. Its protein product is CASGRASYNEQFF.

The chain carries TRBV19 and TRBJ1-1, with D perhaps matching TRBD1 (5 bases). From germline, CDR1 is LNHDA and CDR2 SQIVND (reference sequence). The V end was cut by 10 bases, the J end by 1 base, with 19 bases between. This CDR3 has 15 residues. The CDR3 region has the DNA TGTGCCACAACCCCAGGGACTGTCGGGAACACTGAAGCTTTCTTT. Amino acid sequence: CATTPGTVGNTEAFF.